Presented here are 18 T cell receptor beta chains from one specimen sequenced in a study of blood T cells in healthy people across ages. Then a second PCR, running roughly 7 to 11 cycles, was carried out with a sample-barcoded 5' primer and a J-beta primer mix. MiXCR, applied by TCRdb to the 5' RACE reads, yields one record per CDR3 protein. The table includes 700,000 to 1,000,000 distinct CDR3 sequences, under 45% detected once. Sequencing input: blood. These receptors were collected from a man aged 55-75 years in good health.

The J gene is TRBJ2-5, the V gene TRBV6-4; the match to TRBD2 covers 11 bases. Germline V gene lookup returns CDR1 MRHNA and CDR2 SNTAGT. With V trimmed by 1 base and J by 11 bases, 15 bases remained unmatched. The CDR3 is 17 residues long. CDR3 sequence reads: CASSDWGLAASYNEQYF. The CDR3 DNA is TGTGCCAGCAGTGACTGGGGACTAGCGGCCTCCTACAATGAGCAGTACTTC.

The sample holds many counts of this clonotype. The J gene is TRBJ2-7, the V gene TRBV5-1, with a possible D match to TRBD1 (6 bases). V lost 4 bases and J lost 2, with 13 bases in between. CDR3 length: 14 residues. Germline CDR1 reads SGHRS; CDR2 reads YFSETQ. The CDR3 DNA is TGCGCCAGCAGCCCGAAGGGGGTAGCCTACGAGCAGTACTTC. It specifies CASSPKGVAYEQYF.

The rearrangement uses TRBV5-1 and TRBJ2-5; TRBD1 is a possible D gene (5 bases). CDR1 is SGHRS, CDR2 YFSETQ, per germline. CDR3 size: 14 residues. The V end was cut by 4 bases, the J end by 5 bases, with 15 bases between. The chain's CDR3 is CASSLGVNEETQYF. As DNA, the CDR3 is TGCGCCAGCAGCCTAGGGGTTAATGAGGAGACCCAGTACTTC. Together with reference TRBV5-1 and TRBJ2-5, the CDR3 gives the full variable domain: KAGVTQTPRYLIKTRGQQVTLSCSPISGHRSVSWYQQTPGQGLQFLFEYFSETQRNKGNFPGRFSGRQFSNSRSEMNVSTLELGDSALYLCASSLGVNEETQYFGPGTRLLVL.

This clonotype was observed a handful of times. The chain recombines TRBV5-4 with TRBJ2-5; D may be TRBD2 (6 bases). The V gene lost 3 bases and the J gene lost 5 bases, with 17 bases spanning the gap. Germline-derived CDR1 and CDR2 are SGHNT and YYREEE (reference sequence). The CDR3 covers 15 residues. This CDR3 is CASSSGLVAGETQYF. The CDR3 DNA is TGTGCCAGCAGCTCTGGTTTAGTGGCGGGGGAGACCCAGTACTTC.

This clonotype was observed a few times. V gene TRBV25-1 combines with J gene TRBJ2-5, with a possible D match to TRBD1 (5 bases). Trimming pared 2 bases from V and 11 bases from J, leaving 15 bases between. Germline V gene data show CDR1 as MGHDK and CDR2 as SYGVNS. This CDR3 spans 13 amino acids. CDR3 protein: CASSEGQGFRQYF. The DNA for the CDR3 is TGTGCCAGCAGTGAAGGTCAGGGCTTCCGGCAGTACTTC.

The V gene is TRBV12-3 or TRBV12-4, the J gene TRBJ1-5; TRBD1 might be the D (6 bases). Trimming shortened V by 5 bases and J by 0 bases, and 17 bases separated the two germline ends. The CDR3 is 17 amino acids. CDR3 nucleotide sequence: TGTGCCAGCAGTCCGGAGACAGGCGTCTATAGCAATCAGCCCCAGCATTTT. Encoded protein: CASSPETGVYSNQPQHF.

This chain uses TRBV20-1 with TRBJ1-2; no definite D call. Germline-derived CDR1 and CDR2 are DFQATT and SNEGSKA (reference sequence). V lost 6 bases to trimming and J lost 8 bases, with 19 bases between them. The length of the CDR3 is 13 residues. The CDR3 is CSARNPQRGGYTF. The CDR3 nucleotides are TGCAGTGCCCGAAACCCACAACGGGGAGGCTACACCTTC.

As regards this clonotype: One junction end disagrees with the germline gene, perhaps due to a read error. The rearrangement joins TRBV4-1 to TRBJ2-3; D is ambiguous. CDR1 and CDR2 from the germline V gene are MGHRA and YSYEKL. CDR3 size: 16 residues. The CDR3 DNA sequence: TGCGCCGGCAGCCAAGCTCGAGGCGGATTAACAGATACGCAGTATTTT. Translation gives CAGSQARGGLTDTQYF.

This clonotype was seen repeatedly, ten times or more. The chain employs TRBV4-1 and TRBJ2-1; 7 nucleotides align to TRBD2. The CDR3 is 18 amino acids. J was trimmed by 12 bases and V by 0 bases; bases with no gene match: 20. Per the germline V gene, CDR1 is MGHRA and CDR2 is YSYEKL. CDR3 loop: CASSQDALRRQGGRWQFF. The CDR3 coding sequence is TGCGCCAGCAGCCAAGATGCCCTACGCCGGCAGGGAGGGAGATGGCAGTTCTTC.

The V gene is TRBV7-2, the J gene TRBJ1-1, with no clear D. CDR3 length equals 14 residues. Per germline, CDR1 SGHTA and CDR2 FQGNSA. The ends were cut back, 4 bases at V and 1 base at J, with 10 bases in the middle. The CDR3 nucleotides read TGTGCCAGCAGCTCTGGAAGTTGGAACACTGAAGCTTTCTTT. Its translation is CASSSGSWNTEAFF.

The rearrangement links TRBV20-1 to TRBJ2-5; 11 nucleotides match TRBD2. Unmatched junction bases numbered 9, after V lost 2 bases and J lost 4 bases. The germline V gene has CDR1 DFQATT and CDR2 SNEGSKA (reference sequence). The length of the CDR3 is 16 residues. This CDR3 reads CSARRRGLAGGETQYF. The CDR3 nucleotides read TGCAGTGCTAGAAGGCGGGGTCTAGCGGGGGGAGAGACCCAGTACTTC.

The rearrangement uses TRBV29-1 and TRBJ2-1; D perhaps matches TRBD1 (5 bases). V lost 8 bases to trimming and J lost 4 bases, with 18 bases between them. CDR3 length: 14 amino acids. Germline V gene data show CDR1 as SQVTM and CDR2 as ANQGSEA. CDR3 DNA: TGCAGCTACGAGACAGCACATCGATACAATGAGCAGTTCTTC. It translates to CSYETAHRYNEQFF.

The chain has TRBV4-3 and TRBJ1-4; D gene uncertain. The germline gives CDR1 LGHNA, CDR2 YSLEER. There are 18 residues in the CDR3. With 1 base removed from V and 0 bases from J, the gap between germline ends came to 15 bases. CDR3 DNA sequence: TGCGCCAGCAGCCAAGGACCCTTCCAGGAGACAACTAATGAAAAACTGTTTTTT. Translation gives CASSQGPFQETTNEKLFF.

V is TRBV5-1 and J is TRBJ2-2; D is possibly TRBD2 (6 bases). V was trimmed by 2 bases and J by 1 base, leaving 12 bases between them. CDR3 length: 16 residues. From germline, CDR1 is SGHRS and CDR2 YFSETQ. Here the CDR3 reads CASSFVVSGNTGELFF. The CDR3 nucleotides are TGCGCCAGCAGCTTTGTAGTTAGCGGGAACACCGGGGAGCTGTTTTTT.

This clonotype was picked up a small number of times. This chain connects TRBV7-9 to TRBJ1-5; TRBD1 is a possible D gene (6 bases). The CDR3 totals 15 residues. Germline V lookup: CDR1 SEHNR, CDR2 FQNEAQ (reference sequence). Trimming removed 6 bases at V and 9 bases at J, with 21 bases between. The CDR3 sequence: CASSGEGEQGRPQHF. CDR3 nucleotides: TGTGCCAGCAGTGGAGAGGGGGAGCAGGGACGGCCCCAGCATTTT.

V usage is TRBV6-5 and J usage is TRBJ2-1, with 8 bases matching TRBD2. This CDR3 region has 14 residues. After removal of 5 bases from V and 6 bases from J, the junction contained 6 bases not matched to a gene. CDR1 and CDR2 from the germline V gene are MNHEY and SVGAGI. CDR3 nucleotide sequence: TGTGCCAGCAGTCAATCGGGACTAGTCAATGAGCAGTTCTTC. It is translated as CASSQSGLVNEQFF.

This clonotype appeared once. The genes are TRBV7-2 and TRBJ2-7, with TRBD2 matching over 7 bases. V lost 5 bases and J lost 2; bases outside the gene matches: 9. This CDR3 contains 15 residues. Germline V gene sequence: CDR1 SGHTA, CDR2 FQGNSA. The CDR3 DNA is TGTGCCAGCAGCCCGTCAGCGGGGCAAACCTACGAGCAGTACTTC. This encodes CASSPSAGQTYEQYF.

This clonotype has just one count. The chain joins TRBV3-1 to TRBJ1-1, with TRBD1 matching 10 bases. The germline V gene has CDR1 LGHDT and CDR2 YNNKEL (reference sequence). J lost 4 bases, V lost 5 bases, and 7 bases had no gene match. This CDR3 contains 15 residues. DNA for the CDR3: TGTGCCAGCAGCTCCCACCGGACAGGGGGCACTGAAGCTTTCTTT. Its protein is CASSSHRTGGTEAFF.